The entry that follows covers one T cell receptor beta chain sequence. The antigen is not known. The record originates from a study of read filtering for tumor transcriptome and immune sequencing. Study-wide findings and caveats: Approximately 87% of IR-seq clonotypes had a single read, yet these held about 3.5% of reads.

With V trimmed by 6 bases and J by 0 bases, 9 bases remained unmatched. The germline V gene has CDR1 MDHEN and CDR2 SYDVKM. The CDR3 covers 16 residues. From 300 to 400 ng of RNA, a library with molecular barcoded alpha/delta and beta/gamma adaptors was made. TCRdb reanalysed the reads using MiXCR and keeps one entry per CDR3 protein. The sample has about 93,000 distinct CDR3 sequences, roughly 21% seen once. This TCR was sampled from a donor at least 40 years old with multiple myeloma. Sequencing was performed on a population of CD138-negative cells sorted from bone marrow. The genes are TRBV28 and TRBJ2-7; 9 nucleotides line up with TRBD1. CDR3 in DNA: TGTGCCAGCAGCTCTCCAGGGACAGGGAGCTCCTACGAGCAGTACTTC. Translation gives CASSSPGTGSSYEQYF.